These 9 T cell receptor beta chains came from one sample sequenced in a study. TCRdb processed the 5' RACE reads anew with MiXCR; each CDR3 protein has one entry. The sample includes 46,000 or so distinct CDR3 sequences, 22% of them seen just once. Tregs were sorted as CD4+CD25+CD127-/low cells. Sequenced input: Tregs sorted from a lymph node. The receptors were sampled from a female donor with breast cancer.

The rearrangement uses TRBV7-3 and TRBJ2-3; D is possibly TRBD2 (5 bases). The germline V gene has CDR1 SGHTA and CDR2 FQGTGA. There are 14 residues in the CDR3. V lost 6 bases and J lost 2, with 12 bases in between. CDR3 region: CASSKQTNTDTQYF. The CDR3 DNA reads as TGTGCCAGCAGTAAACAGACTAACACAGATACGCAGTATTTT.

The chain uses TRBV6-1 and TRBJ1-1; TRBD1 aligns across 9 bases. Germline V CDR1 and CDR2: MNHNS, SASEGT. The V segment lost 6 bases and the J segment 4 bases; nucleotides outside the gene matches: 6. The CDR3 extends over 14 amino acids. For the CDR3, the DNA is TGTGCCAGCAGGGGGACAGGGTTGAGCACTGAAGCTTTCTTT. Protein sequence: CASRGTGLSTEAFF.

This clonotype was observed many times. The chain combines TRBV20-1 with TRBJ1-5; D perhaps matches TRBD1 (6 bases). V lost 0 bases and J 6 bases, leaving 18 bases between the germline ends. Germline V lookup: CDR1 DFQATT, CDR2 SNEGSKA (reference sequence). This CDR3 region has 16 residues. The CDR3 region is CSARDRVTGQSQPQHF. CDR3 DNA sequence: TGCAGTGCTAGAGATCGAGTGACAGGACAAAGTCAGCCCCAGCATTTT.

The CDR3 DNA follows: TGTGCCAGCAGTGAAGTCGGGGACTACAATGAGCAGTTCTTC. As protein: CASSEVGDYNEQFF. The chain carries TRBV6-1 and TRBJ2-1; TRBD2 might be the D (5 bases). CDR1 and CDR2 from the germline V gene are MNHNS and SASEGT. The CDR3 loop spans 14 amino acids. V was clipped by 1 base and J by 3 bases, with 7 bases between them.

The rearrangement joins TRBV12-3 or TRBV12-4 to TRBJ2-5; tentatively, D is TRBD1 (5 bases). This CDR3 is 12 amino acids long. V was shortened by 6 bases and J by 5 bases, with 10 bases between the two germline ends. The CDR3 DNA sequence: TGTGCCAGCAGCCAGGACACGGAGACCCAGTACTTC. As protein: CASSQDTETQYF.

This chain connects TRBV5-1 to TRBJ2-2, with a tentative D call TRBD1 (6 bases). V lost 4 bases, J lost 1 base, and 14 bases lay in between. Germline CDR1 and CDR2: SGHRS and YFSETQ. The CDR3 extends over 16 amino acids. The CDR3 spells CASSPIARGNTGELFF. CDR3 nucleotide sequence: TGCGCCAGCAGCCCGATTGCCAGGGGGAACACCGGGGAGCTGTTTTTT. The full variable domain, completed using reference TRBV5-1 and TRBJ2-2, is KAGVTQTPRYLIKTRGQQVTLSCSPISGHRSVSWYQQTPGQGLQFLFEYFSETQRNKGNFPGRFSGRQFSNSRSEMNVSTLELGDSALYLCASSPIARGNTGELFFGEGSRLTVL.

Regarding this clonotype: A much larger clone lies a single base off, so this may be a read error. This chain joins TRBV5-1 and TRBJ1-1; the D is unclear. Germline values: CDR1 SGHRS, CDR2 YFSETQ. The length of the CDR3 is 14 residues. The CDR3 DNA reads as TGCACCAGCAGCCCCGGTTATAAGGGTTGGGAAGCTTTCTTT. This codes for CTSSPGYKGWEAFF. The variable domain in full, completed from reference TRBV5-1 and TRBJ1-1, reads KAGVTQTPRYLIKTRGQQVTLSCSPISGHRSVSWYQQTPGQGLQFLFEYFSETQRNKGNFPGRFSGRQFSNSRSEMNVSTLELGDSALYLCTSSPGYKGWEAFFGQGTRLTVV.

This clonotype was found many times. The CDR3 is CSVEESGTGVTGELFF. The CDR3 DNA reads as TGCAGCGTTGAAGAATCAGGGACAGGTGTCACCGGGGAGCTGTTTTTT. The J gene is TRBJ2-2, the V gene TRBV29-1, with 8 nucleotides matching TRBD1. CDR1 and CDR2 (germline): SQVTM, ANQGSEA. The CDR3 runs 16 residues. The trim removed 0 bases at V and 4 bases at J, leaving 7 bases unmatched.

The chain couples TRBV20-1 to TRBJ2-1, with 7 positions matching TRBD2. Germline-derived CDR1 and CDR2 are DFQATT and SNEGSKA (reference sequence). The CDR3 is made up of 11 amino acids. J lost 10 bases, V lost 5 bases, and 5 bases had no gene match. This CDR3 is CSAGEGEEQFF. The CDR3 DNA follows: TGCAGTGCTGGGGAGGGAGAAGAGCAGTTCTTC.